Listed here are 17 T cell receptor beta chains from one sample, sequenced in a study of T cell repertoires in cytomegalovirus infection. No cognate antigen is known for these TCRs. TCRdb reprocessed the reads via MiXCR and lists one record per CDR3 protein. The sample shows about 770,000 distinct CDR3 sequences, roughly 29% of them seen only once. Here the sequenced sample was cultured CD8+ T cells from PBMCs, taken from culture after CMV antigen stimulation. Receptors originate from a human donor in good health (CMV status not recorded). Some clones in this sample may be carry-over from other donors' samples.

This clonotype has just a few counts. This chain links TRBV14 with TRBJ2-1, with D possibly being TRBD1 (5 bases). Trimming took 3 bases from V and 0 from J, leaving 9 bases between them. CDR3 length: 15 amino acids. Germline lookup yields CDR1 SGHDN and CDR2 FVKESK. The CDR3 nucleotides are TGTGCCAGCAGCCACAAAGGGGTCTCCTACAATGAGCAGTTCTTC. This gives the protein CASSHKGVSYNEQFF.

CDR3 loop: CASSFTGVDTGELFF. CDR3 bases: TGTGCCAGCAGCTTTACAGGGGTCGACACCGGGGAGCTGTTTTTT. The chain carries TRBV7-2 and TRBJ2-2, with TRBD1 matching over 7 bases. J lost 3 bases, V lost 3 bases, and 4 bases had no gene match. CDR3 length equals 15 residues. The germline V gene encodes CDR1 SGHTA and CDR2 FQGNSA.

This clonotype came up a few times. The J gene is TRBJ1-1, the V gene TRBV6-6; the match to TRBD1 covers 8 bases. The V gene's germline CDR1 is MNHNY and CDR2 SVGAGI (reference sequence). Trimming at V came to 2 bases and at J to 1 base, leaving 6 bases not matched to a gene. The CDR3 extends over 16 amino acids. CDR3 region: CASSYQAGGANTEAFF. The CDR3 DNA reads TGTGCCAGCAGTTACCAGGCAGGGGGCGCGAACACTGAAGCTTTCTTT.

Only a few counts were recorded for this clonotype. The rearrangement joins TRBV5-6 to TRBJ2-7, with D tentatively TRBD1 or TRBD2 (5 bases each). From germline, CDR1 is SGHDT and CDR2 YYEEEE. V lost 4 bases and J lost 7, with 12 bases in between. This CDR3 has 12 residues. CDR3 residues: CASSHGDGEQYF. CDR3 nucleotide sequence: TGTGCCAGCAGCCACGGGGACGGAGAGCAGTACTTC. Full variable domain (outside the CDR3, taken from reference TRBV5-6 and TRBJ2-7): DAGVTQSPTHLIKTRGQQVTLRCSPKSGHDTVSWYQQALGQGPQFIFQYYEEEERQRGNFPDRFSGHQFPNYSSELNVNALLLGDSALYLCASSHGDGEQYFGPGTRLTVT.

In this sample, this clonotype turned up a few times. The chain uses TRBV7-9 and TRBJ2-1; D possibly corresponds to TRBD2 (5 bases). The CDR3 contains 14 residues. Germline V gene lookup returns CDR1 SEHNR and CDR2 FQNEAQ (reference sequence). Trimming pared 0 bases from V and 8 bases from J, leaving 11 bases between. The DNA of the CDR3 is TGTGCCAGCAGCTTAGCGGGGTCGGAGGATGAGCAGTTCTTC. Encoded protein: CASSLAGSEDEQFF.

This chain uses TRBV24-1 with TRBJ2-5; D might be TRBD1 (5 bases). Germline-derived CDR1 and CDR2 are KGHDR and SFDVKD. V was trimmed by 3 bases and J by 1 base, leaving 17 bases between them. The CDR3 is 17 amino acids. This CDR3 is CATSDGVGEGVQETQYF. The CDR3 coding sequence is TGTGCCACCAGTGATGGTGTAGGGGAAGGGGTCCAAGAGACCCAGTACTTC.

This clonotype was recorded a few times. This chain links TRBV10-3 with TRBJ2-7; 9 positions agree with TRBD2. The germline V gene has CDR1 ENHRY and CDR2 SYGVKD. There are 16 residues in the CDR3. With V trimmed by 0 bases and J by 3 bases, 6 bases remained unmatched. CDR3 protein: CAISESHERGVYEQYV. CDR3 nucleotides: TGTGCCATCAGTGAGTCCCATGAGCGGGGGGTCTACGAGCAGTACGTC.

This clonotype was observed many times. V usage is TRBV7-2 and J usage is TRBJ2-7; TRBD1 matches 8 bases. The CDR3 sequence is 16 residues long. V shed 5 bases and J 1 base; nucleotides not matched to a gene: 10. CDR1 is SGHTA, CDR2 FQGNSA, per germline. CDR3 bases: TGTGCCAGCAGCCCCCACCCGGGACAGGATTCCTACGAGCAGTACGTC. Amino acids: CASSPHPGQDSYEQYV.

The rearrangement links TRBV6-8 to TRBJ1-2; D not resolved. Looked up from germline, CDR1 is MNHGY and CDR2 is SAAAGT. CDR3 length: 13 residues. Trimming took 0 bases from V and 6 from J, leaving 8 bases between them. CDR3 in amino acids: CASSYSGNDGYTF. The CDR3 DNA reads TGTGCCAGCAGTTACTCAGGGAATGATGGCTACACCTTC.

This clonotype was seen a few times. This chain joins TRBV6-2 or TRBV6-3 and TRBJ1-5; no clear D gene. The CDR3 is 15 amino acids. V lost 3 bases and J 0 bases, leaving 9 bases between the germline ends. CDR1 and CDR2 from the germline V gene are MNHEY and SVGEGT. CDR3 in DNA: TGTGCCAGCAGTTATCTGGAACATAGCAATCAGCCCCAGCATTTT. Its protein is CASSYLEHSNQPQHF.

This clonotype was observed a few times. The chain uses TRBV2 and TRBJ2-1, with a weak D call TRBD2 (6 bases). The V gene's germline CDR1 is SNHLY and CDR2 FYNNEI. The V end lost 2 bases, the J end lost 4 bases, and 18 bases lay between the germline ends. This CDR3 is 17 amino acids long. CDR3 in amino acids: CASSERGSGPRYNEQFF. In DNA form, the CDR3 reads TGTGCCAGCAGTGAAAGGGGCAGCGGGCCCCGGTACAATGAGCAGTTCTTC.

The V and J genes are TRBV7-6 and TRBJ1-1, with a tentative D call TRBD1 (5 bases). Germline CDR1 is SGHVS and CDR2 is FNYEAQ. The CDR3 totals 14 residues. The ends were cut back, 5 bases at V and 2 bases at J, with 12 bases in the middle. The CDR3 protein is CASSDFRDNTEAFF. The CDR3 coding sequence is TGTGCCAGCAGCGACTTTAGGGACAACACTGAAGCTTTCTTT.

The rearrangement links TRBV15 to TRBJ2-4, with 9 bases matching TRBD1. CDR1 and CDR2 from the germline V gene are LNHNV and YYDKDF (reference sequence). The length of the CDR3 is 15 residues. The V gene end was trimmed by 5 bases and the J gene end by 8 bases; junction bases not matched to a gene: 10. This chain's CDR3 is CATSWTGVPLDIQYF. The DNA for the CDR3 is TGTGCCACCAGCTGGACAGGGGTCCCCCTAGACATTCAGTACTTC. Combining the CDR3 with reference TRBV15 and TRBJ2-4 gives the whole variable domain DAMVIQNPRYQVTQFGKPVTLSCSQTLNHNVMYWYQQKSSQAPKLLFHYYDKDFNNEADTPDNFQSRRPNTSFCFLDIRSPGLGDTAMYLCATSWTGVPLDIQYFGAGTRLSVL.

This clonotype was recorded only once. The chain carries TRBV5-4 and TRBJ1-1; D might be TRBD1 (6 bases). Germline V gene data show CDR1 as SGHNT and CDR2 as YYREEE (reference sequence). Deletions cut 0 bases from V and 4 bases from J, with 10 bases between. The CDR3 is 14 residues long. CDR3 in amino acids: CASSLAGESTEAFF. In nucleotides, the CDR3 is TGTGCCAGCAGCTTGGCAGGGGAATCCACTGAAGCTTTCTTT.

This clonotype showed up just a few times. The chain links TRBV7-3 to TRBJ2-1; D possibly matches TRBD1 or TRBD2 (5 bases each). The V end was cut by 0 bases, the J end by 2 bases, with 11 bases between. Germline V gene sequence: CDR1 SGHTA, CDR2 FQGTGA. The CDR3 totals 16 residues. CDR3 protein: CASSLTGAVTYNEQFF. CDR3 coding DNA: TGTGCCAGCAGCTTAACCGGGGCTGTTACCTACAATGAGCAGTTCTTC.

This clonotype was detected a few times. This rearrangement joins TRBV15 to TRBJ2-1; 7 bases fit TRBD1. There are 13 residues in the CDR3. In germline, CDR1 is LNHNV, CDR2 YYDKDF (reference sequence). V dropped 6 bases and J dropped 10; count of bases not matched to a gene: 9. In DNA form, the CDR3 reads TGTGCCACCAGTCTCGACAGGGCACGGGAGCAGTTCTTC. It encodes CATSLDRAREQFF.

This clonotype showed up just a few times. The rearrangement joins TRBV27 to TRBJ2-3; D may be TRBD2 (6 bases). V lost 3 bases to trimming and J lost 10 bases, with 14 bases between them. The V gene's germline CDR1 is MNHEY and CDR2 SMNVEV (reference sequence). The CDR3 loop spans 13 amino acids. The CDR3: CASSFGSTRAQYF. In DNA form, the CDR3 reads TGTGCCAGCAGTTTTGGGTCGACTAGAGCGCAGTATTTT.